These 3 T cell receptor beta chains originate from one sample sequenced in a study of T cells in women clearing cervical HPV infection. Assay: immunoSEQ multiplex PCR; the TCRdb copy retains only in-frame clones and omits some. The repertoire table contains around 40,000 clones. The sequenced sample consisted of blood buffy coat. Source of these receptors: a woman aged 18 to 75 with a cervical HPV16 infection that either progressed to CIN3+ or cleared (not recorded which).

As regards this clone: The CDR3 end falls 3 residues outside the read, so it is completed with the germline J gene. V and J are TRBV9 and TRBJ1-2, with a possible D match to TRBD1 (5 bases). The CDR3 loop spans 13 amino acids. Germline assignment: CDR1 SGDLS and CDR2 YYNGEE. CDR3 region: CASSPGGEWSYTF. The part of the CDR3 DNA that was read is TGTGCCAGCAGCCCTGGGGGGGAATGGAGC.

In the case of this clone: The CDR3 is cut off 3 residues early in the read; its end comes from the germline J gene. The chain links TRBV5-4 to TRBJ2-3; 13 bases are shared with TRBD2. With 1 base clipped from V and 5 bases from J, the junction kept 4 bases outside the gene matches. The CDR3 spans 16 residues. The germline CDR1 and CDR2 sequences are SGHNT and YYREEE (reference sequence). The CDR3 is CASSLLLAGGIDTQYF. CDR3 DNA (partial): TGTGCCAGCAGCTTGTTACTAGCGGGGGGGATAGATACG.

Remarks on this clone: The read falls 3 residues short of the CDR3 end, and the missing part is taken from the germline J gene. The gene calls are TRBV7-3 and TRBJ2-5; D might be TRBD1 (5 bases). Germline CDR1 is SGHTA and CDR2 is FQGTGA. The CDR3 spans 13 residues. Trimming left V 5 bases short and J 5 bases short, with 12 bases between. CDR3 loop: CASSQGDQETQYF. CDR3 DNA, as far as it was read: TGTGCCAGCAGCCAAGGGGATCAGGAGACC. Filled out from reference TRBV7-3 and TRBJ2-5, the complete variable domain reads GAGVSQTPSNKVTEKGKYVELRCDPISGHTALYWYRQSLGQGPEFLIYFQGTGAADDSGLPNDRFFAVRPEGSVSTLKIQRTERGDSAVYLCASSQGDQETQYFGPGTRLLVL.